This TCR beta chain was captured by sequencing in a study of blood T cell repertoires in COVID-19. The CDR3 consists of 14 residues. Germline V gene data show CDR1 as LNHDA and CDR2 as SQIVND (reference sequence). Trimming removed 8 bases from V and 2 bases from J, with 14 bases in between. In the authors' methods: Amplifying reference gene primers gave estimates of nucleated cell counts. Method: immunoSEQ multiplex PCR; TCRdb's copy keeps in-frame clones and lacks some. V and J calls plus clone size are reproduced from that table; the DNA served to infer D and trimming. This table holds 150,000 to 200,000 clones, roughly 90% found once. Participant-given clinical history determined each cohort assignment.

The receptor's source is a woman aged 45-65 years who had recovered from COVID-19. The sequencing sample was made of PBMCs or T cells enriched from blood (not recorded which). V is TRBV19 and J is TRBJ2-3, with D perhaps TRBD1 (7 bases). In DNA form, the CDR3 reads TGTGCCAGTGCGGGACAGTCGGCCACAGATACGCAGTATTTT. Protein product: CASAGQSATDTQYF.